This T cell receptor beta chain was obtained from a study of shared T cell receptors in the human thymus. This CDR3 is 15 amino acids long. The germline V and J ends were trimmed by 0 bases and 7 bases, with 10 bases remaining between them. Germline V gene lookup returns CDR1 LGHNA and CDR2 YSLEER. The assay was immunoSEQ multiplex PCR, and TCRdb's table has in-frame clones only and misses some. The repertoire includes some 760,000 clones, approximately 85% of them detected once, and over 0.008% sits in the top ten. The sample also formed part of further work on human thymus T cells. That study reports: Infants, healthy and Finnish, who were having corrective surgery for congenital heart defects served as donors. Resections obtained during corrective heart surgery supplied the thymus tissue. Repertoires from thymus and blood appeared to show biased V and J gene usage. Related research described strongly overlapping thymic repertoires in unrelated people.

Sequencing was done on a sample of thymocytes. The rearrangement joins TRBV4-3 to TRBJ1-6; a weak D match, TRBD1 (6 bases). The TCR was taken from a girl in the first two years of life with a congenital heart defect. The CDR3 DNA reads TGCGCCAGCAGCCAAGATTCAGGGGCGAATTCACCCCTCCACTTT. It encodes CASSQDSGANSPLHF.